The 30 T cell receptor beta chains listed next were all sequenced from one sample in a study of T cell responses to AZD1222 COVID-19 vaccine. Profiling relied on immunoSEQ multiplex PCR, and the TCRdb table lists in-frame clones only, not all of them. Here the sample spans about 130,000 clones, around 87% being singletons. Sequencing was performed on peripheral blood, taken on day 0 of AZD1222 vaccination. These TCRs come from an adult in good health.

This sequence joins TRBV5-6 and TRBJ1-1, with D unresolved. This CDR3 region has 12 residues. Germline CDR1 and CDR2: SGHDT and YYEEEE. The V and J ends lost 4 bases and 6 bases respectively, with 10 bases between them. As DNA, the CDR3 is TGTGCCAGCAGCAGGAGACCCTCTGAAGCTTTCTTT. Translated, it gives CASSRRPSEAFF.

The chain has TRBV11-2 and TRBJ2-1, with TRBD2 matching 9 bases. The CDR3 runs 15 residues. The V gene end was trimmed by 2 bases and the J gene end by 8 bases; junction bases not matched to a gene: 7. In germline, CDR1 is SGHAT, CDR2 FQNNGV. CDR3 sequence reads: CASSLMAGGHDEQFF. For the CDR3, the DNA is TGTGCCAGCAGCTTAATGGCGGGGGGGCACGATGAGCAGTTCTTC.

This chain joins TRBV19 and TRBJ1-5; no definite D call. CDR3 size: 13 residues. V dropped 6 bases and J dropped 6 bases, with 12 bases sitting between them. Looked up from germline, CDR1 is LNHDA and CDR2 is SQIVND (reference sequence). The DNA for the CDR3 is TGTGCCAGTAGCGTGGGTCTTGGTCAGCCCCAGCATTTT. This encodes CASSVGLGQPQHF.

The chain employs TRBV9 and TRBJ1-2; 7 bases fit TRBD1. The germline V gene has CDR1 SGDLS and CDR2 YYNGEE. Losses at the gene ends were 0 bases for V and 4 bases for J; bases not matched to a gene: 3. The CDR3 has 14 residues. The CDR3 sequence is CASSVEDRAYGYTF. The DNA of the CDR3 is TGTGCCAGCAGCGTAGAAGACAGGGCCTATGGCTACACCTTC.

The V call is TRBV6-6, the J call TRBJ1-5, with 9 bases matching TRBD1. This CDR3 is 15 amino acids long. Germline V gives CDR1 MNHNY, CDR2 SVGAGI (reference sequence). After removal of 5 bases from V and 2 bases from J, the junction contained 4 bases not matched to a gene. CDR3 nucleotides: TGTGCCAGCAGTCCGGGACAGGGCGGCAATCAGCCCCAGCATTTT. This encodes CASSPGQGGNQPQHF.

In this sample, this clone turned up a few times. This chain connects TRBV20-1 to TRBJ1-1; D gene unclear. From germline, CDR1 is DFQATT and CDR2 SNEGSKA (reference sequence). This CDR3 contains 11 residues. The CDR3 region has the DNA TGCAGCATTGTACGGTCCACTGAAGCTTTCTTT. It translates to CSIVRSTEAFF.

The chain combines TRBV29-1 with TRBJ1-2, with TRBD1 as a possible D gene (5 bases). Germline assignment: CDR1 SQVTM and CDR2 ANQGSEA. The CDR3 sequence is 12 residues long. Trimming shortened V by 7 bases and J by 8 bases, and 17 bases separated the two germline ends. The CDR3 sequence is CSAAVGGVGYTF. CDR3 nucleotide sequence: TGCAGCGCAGCGGTGGGAGGGGTCGGCTACACCTTC.

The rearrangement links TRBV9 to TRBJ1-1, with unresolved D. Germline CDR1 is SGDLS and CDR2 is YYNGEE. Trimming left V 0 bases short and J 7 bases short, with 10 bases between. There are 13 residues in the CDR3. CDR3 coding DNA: TGTGCCAGCAGCGTAGACGGGGTCGATGAAGCTTTCTTT. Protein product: CASSVDGVDEAFF.

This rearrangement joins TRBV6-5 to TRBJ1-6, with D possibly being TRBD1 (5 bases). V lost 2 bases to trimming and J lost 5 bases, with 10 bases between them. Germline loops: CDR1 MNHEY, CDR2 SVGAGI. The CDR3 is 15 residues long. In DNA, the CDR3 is TGTGCCAGCAGTTACAACGCGGGACATAATTCACCCCTCCACTTT. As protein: CASSYNAGHNSPLHF.

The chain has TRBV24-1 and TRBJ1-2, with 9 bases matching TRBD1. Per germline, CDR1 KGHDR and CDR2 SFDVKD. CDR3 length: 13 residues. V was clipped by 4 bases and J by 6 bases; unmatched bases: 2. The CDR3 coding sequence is TGTGCCACCAGTGAGCGACAGGGGGATGGCTACACCTTC. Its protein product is CATSERQGDGYTF.

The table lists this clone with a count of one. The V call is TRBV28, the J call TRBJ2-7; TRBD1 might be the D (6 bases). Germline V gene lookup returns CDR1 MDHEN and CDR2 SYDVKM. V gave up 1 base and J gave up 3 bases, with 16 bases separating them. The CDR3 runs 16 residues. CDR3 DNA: TGTGCCAGCAGTTTATTGGGTCAGGGGAAAGACTACGAGCAGTACTTC. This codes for CASSLLGQGKDYEQYF.

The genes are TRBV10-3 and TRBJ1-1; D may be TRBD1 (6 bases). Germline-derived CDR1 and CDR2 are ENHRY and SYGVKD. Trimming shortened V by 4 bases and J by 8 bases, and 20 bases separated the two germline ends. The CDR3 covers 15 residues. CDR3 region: CAISASGVANVEAFF. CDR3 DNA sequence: TGTGCCATCAGTGCTTCAGGGGTGGCGAACGTCGAAGCTTTCTTT.

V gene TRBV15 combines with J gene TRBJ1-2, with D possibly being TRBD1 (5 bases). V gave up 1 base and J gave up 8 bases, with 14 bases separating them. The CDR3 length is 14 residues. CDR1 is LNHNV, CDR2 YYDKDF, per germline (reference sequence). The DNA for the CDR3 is TGTGCCACCAGCAGAGGTGGGGCGGGGCGCGGCTACACCTTC. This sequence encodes CATSRGGAGRGYTF.

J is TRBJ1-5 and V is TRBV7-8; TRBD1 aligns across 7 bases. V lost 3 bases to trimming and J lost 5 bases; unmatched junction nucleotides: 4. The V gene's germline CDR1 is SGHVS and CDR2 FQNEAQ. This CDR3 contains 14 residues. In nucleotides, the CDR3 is TGTGCCAGCAGCTTTTTCACAGGGGATCAGCCCCAGCATTTT. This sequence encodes CASSFFTGDQPQHF.

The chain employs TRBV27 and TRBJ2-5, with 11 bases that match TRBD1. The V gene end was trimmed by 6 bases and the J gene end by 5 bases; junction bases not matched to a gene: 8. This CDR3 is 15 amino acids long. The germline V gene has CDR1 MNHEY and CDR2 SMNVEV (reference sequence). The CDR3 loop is CASRQDRGRRETQYF. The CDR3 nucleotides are TGTGCCAGCAGACAGGACAGGGGGCGGCGTGAGACCCAGTACTTC.

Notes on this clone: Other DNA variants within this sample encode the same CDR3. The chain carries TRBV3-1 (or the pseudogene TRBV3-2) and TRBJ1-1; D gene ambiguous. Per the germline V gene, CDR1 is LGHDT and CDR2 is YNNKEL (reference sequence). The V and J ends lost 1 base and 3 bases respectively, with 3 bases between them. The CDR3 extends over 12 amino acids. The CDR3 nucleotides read TGTGCCAGCAGCCAAGGGTACACTGAAGCTTTCTTT. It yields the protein CASSQGYTEAFF.

The CDR3 here is CASSSQGREQYF. As DNA, the CDR3 is TGTGCCAGTAGCAGTCAGGGACGCGAGCAGTACTTC. The chain couples TRBV19 to TRBJ2-7; the D gene could be TRBD1 or TRBD2 (5 bases each). V was cut by 6 bases and J by 6 bases, with 12 bases left in between. This CDR3 has 12 residues. CDR1 LNHDA and CDR2 SQIVND come from the germline V gene (reference sequence).

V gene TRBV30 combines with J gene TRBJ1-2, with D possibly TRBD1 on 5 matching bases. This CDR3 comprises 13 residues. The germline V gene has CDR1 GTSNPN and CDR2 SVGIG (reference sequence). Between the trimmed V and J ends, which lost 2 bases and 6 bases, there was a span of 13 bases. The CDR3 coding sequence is TGTGCCTGGAGTAGCAGGGCTCTTGATGGCTACACCTTC. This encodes CAWSSRALDGYTF.

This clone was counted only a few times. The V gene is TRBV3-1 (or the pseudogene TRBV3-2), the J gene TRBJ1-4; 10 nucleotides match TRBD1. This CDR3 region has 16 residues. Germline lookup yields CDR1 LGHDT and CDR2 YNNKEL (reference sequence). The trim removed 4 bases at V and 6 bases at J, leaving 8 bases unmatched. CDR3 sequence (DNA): TGTGCCAGCAGCCGCGAGGGGACAGGGGAATATGAAAAACTGTTTTTT. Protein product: CASSREGTGEYEKLFF.

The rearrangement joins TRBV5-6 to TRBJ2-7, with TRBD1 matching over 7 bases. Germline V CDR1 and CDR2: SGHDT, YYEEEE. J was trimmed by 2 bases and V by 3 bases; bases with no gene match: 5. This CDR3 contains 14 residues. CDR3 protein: CASSYRGPPYEQYF. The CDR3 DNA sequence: TGTGCCAGCAGCTACAGGGGTCCCCCCTACGAGCAGTACTTC.

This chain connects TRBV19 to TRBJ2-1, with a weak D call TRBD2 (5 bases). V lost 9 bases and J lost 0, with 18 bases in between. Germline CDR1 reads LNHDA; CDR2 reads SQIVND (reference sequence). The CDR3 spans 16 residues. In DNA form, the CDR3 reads TGTGCCAGCCGGACCCAAGAGGGCAGCTCCTACAATGAGCAGTTCTTC. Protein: CASRTQEGSSYNEQFF.

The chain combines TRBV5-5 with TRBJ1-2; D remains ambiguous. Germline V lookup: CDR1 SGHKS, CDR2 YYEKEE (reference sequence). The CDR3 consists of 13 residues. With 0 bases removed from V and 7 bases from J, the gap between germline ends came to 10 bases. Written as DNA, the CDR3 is TGTGCCAGCAGCTTGGAAAGGGAAGGTGGCTACACCTTC. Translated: CASSLEREGGYTF.

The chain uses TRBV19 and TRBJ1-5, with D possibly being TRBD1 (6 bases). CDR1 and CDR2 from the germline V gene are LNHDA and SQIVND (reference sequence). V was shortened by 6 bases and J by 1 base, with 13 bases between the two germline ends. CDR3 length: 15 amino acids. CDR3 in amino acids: CASSHPGDSNQPQHF. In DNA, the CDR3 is TGTGCCAGTAGCCACCCAGGGGACAGCAATCAGCCCCAGCATTTT.

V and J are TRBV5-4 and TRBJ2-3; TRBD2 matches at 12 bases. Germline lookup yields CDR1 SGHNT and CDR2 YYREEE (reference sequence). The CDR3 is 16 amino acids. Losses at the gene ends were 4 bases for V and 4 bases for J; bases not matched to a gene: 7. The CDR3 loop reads CASSLGLAGSSDTQYF. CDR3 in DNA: TGTGCCAGCAGCCTTGGACTAGCGGGGTCCTCAGATACGCAGTATTTT.

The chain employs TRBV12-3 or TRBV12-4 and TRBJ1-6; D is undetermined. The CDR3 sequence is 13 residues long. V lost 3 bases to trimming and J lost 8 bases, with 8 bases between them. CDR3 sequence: CASSFIWDSPLHF. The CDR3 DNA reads TGTGCCAGCAGTTTTATCTGGGATTCACCCCTCCACTTT.

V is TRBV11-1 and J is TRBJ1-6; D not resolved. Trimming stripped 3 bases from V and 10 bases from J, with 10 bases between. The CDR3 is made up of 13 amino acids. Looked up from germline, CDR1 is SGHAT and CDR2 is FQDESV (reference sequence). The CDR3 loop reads CASSLGSPSPLHF. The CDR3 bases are TGTGCCAGCAGCTTGGGTTCCCCCTCACCCCTCCACTTT.

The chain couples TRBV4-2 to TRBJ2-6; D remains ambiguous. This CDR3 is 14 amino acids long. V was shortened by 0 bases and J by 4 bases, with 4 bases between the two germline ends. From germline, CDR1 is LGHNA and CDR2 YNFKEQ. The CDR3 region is CASSQEDGANVLTF. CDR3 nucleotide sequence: TGTGCCAGCAGCCAAGAAGACGGGGCCAACGTCCTGACTTTC.

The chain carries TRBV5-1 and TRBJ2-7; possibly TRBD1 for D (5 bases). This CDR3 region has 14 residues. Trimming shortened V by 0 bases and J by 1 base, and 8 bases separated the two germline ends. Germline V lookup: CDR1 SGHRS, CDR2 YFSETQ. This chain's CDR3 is CASSLAQESYEQYF. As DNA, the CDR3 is TGCGCCAGCAGCTTGGCACAGGAATCCTACGAGCAGTACTTC.

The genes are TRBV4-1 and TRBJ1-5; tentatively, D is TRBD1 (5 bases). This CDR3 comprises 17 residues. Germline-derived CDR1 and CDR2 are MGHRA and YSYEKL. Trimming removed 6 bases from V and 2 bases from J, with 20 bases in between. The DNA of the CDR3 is TGCGCCAGCAGTCCACAGGTCACGCTAGGGGGCAATCAGCCCCAGCATTTT. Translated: CASSPQVTLGGNQPQHF.

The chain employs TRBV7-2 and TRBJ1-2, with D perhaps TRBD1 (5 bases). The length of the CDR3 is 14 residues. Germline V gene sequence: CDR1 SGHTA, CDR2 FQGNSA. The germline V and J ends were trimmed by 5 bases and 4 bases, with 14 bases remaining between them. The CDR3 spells CASSRDSIVYGYTF. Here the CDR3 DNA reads TGTGCCAGCAGCCGCGACAGTATAGTCTATGGCTACACCTTC.